Presented here are 20 T cell receptor beta chains from one specimen sequenced in a study of identical twins. Each CDR3 protein is one row after TCRdb ran MiXCR on the 5' RACE reads. The sample includes about 200,000 distinct CDR3 sequences, approximately 9% of them seen just once. The sample taken for sequencing was memory (CD45RO+) T cells sorted from blood. These TCRs come from a woman aged 18-35 years in good health.

This clonotype was counted ten times or more. The rearrangement uses TRBV2 and TRBJ1-5, with unresolved D. From germline, CDR1 is SNHLY and CDR2 FYNNEI. This CDR3 region has 13 residues. V was cut by 7 bases and J by 6 bases, with 13 bases left in between. In DNA form, the CDR3 reads TGTGCCAGCAAGGAGGGCTCAATTCAGCCCCAGCATTTT. Protein product: CASKEGSIQPQHF.

The rearrangement links TRBV6-2 or TRBV6-3 to TRBJ2-1; the D is unclear. Looked up from germline, CDR1 is MNHEY and CDR2 is SVGEGT. Trimming pared 7 bases from V and 7 bases from J, leaving 8 bases between. The CDR3 covers 11 residues. The CDR3 DNA reads as TGTGCCAGCACTCTCGGGAATGAGCAGTTCTTC. It is translated as CASTLGNEQFF.

The chain combines TRBV20-1 with TRBJ1-2, with unresolved D. Germline V lookup: CDR1 DFQATT, CDR2 SNEGSKA (reference sequence). The ends were cut back, 0 bases at V and 1 base at J, with 18 bases in the middle. The CDR3 contains 17 residues. CDR3 bases: TGCAGTGCTAGAGATGGGTCGCCAGCCTCTATTAACTATGGCTACACCTTC. Protein sequence: CSARDGSPASINYGYTF.

The V gene is TRBV5-6, the J gene TRBJ2-7, with 7 nucleotides matching TRBD1. V lost 4 bases, J lost 3 bases, and 4 bases stayed unmatched. This CDR3 contains 13 residues. Germline V gene sequence: CDR1 SGHDT, CDR2 YYEEEE. The CDR3 DNA reads as TGTGCCAGCAGCCAGGGACAGAACTACGAGCAGTACTTC. Protein sequence: CASSQGQNYEQYF.

The chain uses TRBV10-3 and TRBJ2-2, with unresolved D. Trimming pared 8 bases from V and 0 bases from J, leaving 4 bases between. The CDR3 is 12 residues long. Germline V lookup: CDR1 ENHRY, CDR2 SYGVKD. CDR3 protein: CAIFANTGELFF. CDR3 coding DNA: TGTGCCATCTTTGCGAACACCGGGGAGCTGTTTTTT.

The rearrangement uses TRBV3-1 and TRBJ1-2; 7 nucleotides align to TRBD1. V shed 1 base, J shed 4 bases, and the junction held 0 bases outside the gene matches. The CDR3 covers 13 residues. CDR1 and CDR2 (germline): LGHDT, YNNKEL (reference sequence). In DNA, the CDR3 is TGTGCCAGCAGCCAAGGGGACAGCTATGGCTACACCTTC. Translation gives CASSQGDSYGYTF.

This clonotype was seen ten or more times. V and J are TRBV20-1 and TRBJ1-6, with no clear D. The CDR3 spans 12 residues. Trimming removed 3 bases at V and 7 bases at J, with 7 bases between. Per the germline V gene, CDR1 is DFQATT and CDR2 is SNEGSKA (reference sequence). The chain's CDR3 is CSARGPNSPLHF. CDR3 in DNA: TGCAGTGCTAGGGGCCCCAATTCACCCCTCCACTTT.

The V gene is TRBV5-1, the J gene TRBJ1-4, with D unclear. CDR3 length: 15 residues. V was trimmed by 4 bases and J by 8 bases, leaving 18 bases between them. CDR1 SGHRS and CDR2 YFSETQ come from the germline V gene. The CDR3 nucleotides are TGCGCCAGCAGCCTGGGGAGACCGACGCGGGAAAAACTGTTTTTT. Its translation is CASSLGRPTREKLFF.

The rearrangement uses TRBV21-1 and TRBJ1-5. TRBV21-1 is assigned pseudogene status. This CDR3 region has 14 residues. As DNA, the CDR3 is TGTGCCAGCCGTGGACGGATTAGCAATCAGCCCCAGCATTTT. As protein: CASRGRISNQPQHF.

This rearrangement joins TRBV6-1 to TRBJ2-2; D perhaps matches TRBD2 (6 bases). The CDR3 runs to 15 residues. Germline V gene lookup returns CDR1 MNHNS and CDR2 SASEGT. V was shortened by 0 bases and J by 6 bases, with 11 bases between the two germline ends. The CDR3 nucleotides read TGTGCCAGCAGTGAAGCTTGGAGGGGAGCCGGGGAGCTGTTTTTT. It codes for CASSEAWRGAGELFF.

The CDR3 loop is CSVRTGFTEAFF. The CDR3 coding sequence is TGCAGCGTGCGGACAGGTTTCACTGAAGCTTTCTTT. J is TRBJ1-1 and V is TRBV29-1, with 7 bases identical to TRBD1. After removal of 6 bases from V and 4 bases from J, the junction contained 5 bases not matched to a gene. The CDR3 is made up of 12 amino acids. Germline V gene sequence: CDR1 SQVTM, CDR2 ANQGSEA.

V is TRBV5-1 and J is TRBJ2-5; TRBD2 matches 7 bases. This CDR3 spans 15 amino acids. In germline, CDR1 is SGHRS, CDR2 YFSETQ. J lost 5 bases, V lost 1 base, and 8 bases had no gene match. CDR3 sequence: CASSLFAGVGETQYF. CDR3 sequence (DNA): TGCGCCAGCAGCTTGTTCGCGGGAGTGGGTGAGACCCAGTACTTC.

This rearrangement joins TRBV6-2 or TRBV6-3 to TRBJ2-1, with D hard to call. This CDR3 has 12 amino acids. Germline CDR1 MNHEY, CDR2 SVGEGT. Trimming stripped 4 bases from V and 8 bases from J, with 9 bases between. In DNA, the CDR3 is TGTGCCAGCAGTTCCCGTTTGGATGAGCAGTTCTTC. Protein product: CASSSRLDEQFF.

The V and J genes are TRBV18 and TRBJ1-2; TRBD1 matches 8 bases. The ends lost 4 bases at V and 8 bases at J; junction bases unmatched: 6. Germline lookup yields CDR1 KGHSH and CDR2 LQKENI. The CDR3 extends over 13 amino acids. CDR3 sequence (DNA): TGTGCCAGCTCACAGACAGGGGAGCACGGCTACACCTTC. Its protein product is CASSQTGEHGYTF.

The V gene is TRBV6-5, the J gene TRBJ2-7; 8 positions match TRBD2. V shed 4 bases and J 7 bases; nucleotides not matched to a gene: 12. CDR3 size: 15 residues. Germline V CDR1 and CDR2: MNHEY, SVGAGI. The CDR3 DNA reads TGTGCCAGCAGTTGGCGGGAAGCGGGAGTCGGGGAGCAGTACTTC. It yields the protein CASSWREAGVGEQYF.

The chain uses TRBV2 and TRBJ1-5, with D unclear. Germline values: CDR1 SNHLY, CDR2 FYNNEI. The germline V and J ends were trimmed by 8 bases and 1 base, with 15 bases remaining between them. The CDR3 is 15 amino acids. The CDR3 DNA sequence: TGTGCCAGCTCCCCCATGCGTTCAAGCAATCAGCCCCAGCATTTT. This sequence encodes CASSPMRSSNQPQHF.

This clonotype was found a few times. The chain recombines TRBV29-1 with TRBJ1-2; 11 bases match TRBD1. The junction had 3 bases not matched to a gene; V was cut back by 7 bases and J by 5 bases. The V gene's germline CDR1 is SQVTM and CDR2 ANQGSEA. There are 12 residues in the CDR3. CDR3 sequence: CSGGQGDYGYTF. CDR3 coding DNA: TGCAGCGGGGGACAGGGGGATTATGGCTACACCTTC.

The gene calls are TRBV12-3 or TRBV12-4 and TRBJ1-1; 9 bases are a match to TRBD1. V was clipped by 7 bases and J by 4 bases; unmatched bases: 7. The CDR3 is made up of 14 amino acids. This chain's CDR3 is CASIIQGAGTEAFF. The CDR3 DNA sequence: TGTGCCAGCATTATACAGGGGGCTGGCACTGAAGCTTTCTTT.

In this sample, this clonotype turned up many times. The rearrangement joins TRBV5-1 to TRBJ2-5, with D perhaps TRBD1 (5 bases). CDR3 length equals 11 residues. Trimming cost V 4 bases and J 8 bases, with 9 bases left between them. Germline loops: CDR1 SGHRS, CDR2 YFSETQ. The CDR3 loop reads CASSMTVTQYF. The CDR3 coding sequence is TGCGCCAGCAGCATGACAGTTACCCAGTACTTC.

The chain joins TRBV9 to TRBJ2-7; 8 nucleotides line up with TRBD2. CDR1 is SGDLS and CDR2 is YYNGEE in the germline V gene. The CDR3 is 14 amino acids. J gave up 6 bases and V 7 bases, and 12 bases lay outside the gene matches. The CDR3 reads CASALGRGAGEQYF. DNA of the CDR3: TGTGCCAGCGCCCTCGGGAGGGGGGCCGGCGAGCAGTACTTC.